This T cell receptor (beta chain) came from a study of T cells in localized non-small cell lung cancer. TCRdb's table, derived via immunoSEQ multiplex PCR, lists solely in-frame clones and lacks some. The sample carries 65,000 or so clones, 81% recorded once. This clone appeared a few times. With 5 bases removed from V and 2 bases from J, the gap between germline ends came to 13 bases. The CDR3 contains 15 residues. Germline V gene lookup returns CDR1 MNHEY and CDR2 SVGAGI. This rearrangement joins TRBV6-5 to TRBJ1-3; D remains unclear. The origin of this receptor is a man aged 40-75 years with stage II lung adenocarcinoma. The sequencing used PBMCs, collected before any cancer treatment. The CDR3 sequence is CASSMSAEAGNTIYF. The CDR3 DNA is TGTGCCAGCAGTATGTCCGCGGAGGCTGGAAACACCATATATTTT.